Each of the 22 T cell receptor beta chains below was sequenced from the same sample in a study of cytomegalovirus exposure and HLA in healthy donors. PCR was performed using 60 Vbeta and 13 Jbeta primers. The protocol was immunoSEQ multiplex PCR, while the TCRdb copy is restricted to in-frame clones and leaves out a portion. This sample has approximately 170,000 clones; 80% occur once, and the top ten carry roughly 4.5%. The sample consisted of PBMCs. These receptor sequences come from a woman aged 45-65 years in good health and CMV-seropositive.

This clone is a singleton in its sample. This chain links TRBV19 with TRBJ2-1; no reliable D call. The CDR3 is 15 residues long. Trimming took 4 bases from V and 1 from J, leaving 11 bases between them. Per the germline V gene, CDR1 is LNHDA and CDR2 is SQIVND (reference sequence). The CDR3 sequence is CASSTTRLSYNEQFF. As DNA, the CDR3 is TGTGCCAGTAGTACTACCCGATTGTCCTACAATGAGCAGTTCTTC.

The CDR3 bases are TGTGCCAGCAGTGCACTAGCGGGAACCCGCGGTTGGGAGACCCAGTACTTC. It is translated as CASSALAGTRGWETQYF. The V and J genes are TRBV6-4 and TRBJ2-5; 10 bases line up with TRBD2. The length of the CDR3 is 17 residues. The ends lost 4 bases at V and 5 bases at J; junction bases unmatched: 13. Germline V gene data show CDR1 as MRHNA and CDR2 as SNTAGT.

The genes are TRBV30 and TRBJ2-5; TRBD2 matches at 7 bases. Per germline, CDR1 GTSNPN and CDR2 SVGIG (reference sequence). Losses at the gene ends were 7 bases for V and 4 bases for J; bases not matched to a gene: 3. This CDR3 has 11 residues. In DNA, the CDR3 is TGTGCCTCGGGGGGAGGAGAGACCCAGTACTTC. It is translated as CASGGGETQYF.

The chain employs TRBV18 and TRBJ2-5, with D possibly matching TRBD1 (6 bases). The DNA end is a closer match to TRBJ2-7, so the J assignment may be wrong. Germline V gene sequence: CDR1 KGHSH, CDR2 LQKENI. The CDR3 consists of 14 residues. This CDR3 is CASSPRDTSYEQYF. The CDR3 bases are TGTGCCAGCTCACCAAGGGACACGTCCTACGAGCAGTACTTC.

CDR3 in DNA: TGTGCCAGCAGCCAAGCGAGCGGGGGTATTCCTAGCACAGATACGCAGTATTTT. Translated, it gives CASSQASGGIPSTDTQYF. V and J are TRBV4-2 and TRBJ2-3; 8 bases agree with TRBD2. CDR3 length: 18 residues. Trimming at V came to 1 base and at J to 0 bases, leaving 9 bases not matched to a gene. Germline CDR1 LGHNA, CDR2 YNFKEQ.

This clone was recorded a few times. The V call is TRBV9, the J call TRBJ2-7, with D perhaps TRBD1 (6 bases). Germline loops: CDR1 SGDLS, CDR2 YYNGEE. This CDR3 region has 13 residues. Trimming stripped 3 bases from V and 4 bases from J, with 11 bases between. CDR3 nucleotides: TGTGCCAGCAGCGACAGGGTAGGATACGAGCAGTACTTC. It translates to CASSDRVGYEQYF. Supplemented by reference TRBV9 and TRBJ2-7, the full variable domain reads DSGVTQTPKHLITATGQRVTLRCSPRSGDLSVYWYQQSLDQGLQFLIQYYNGEERAKGNILERFSAQQFPDLHSELNLSSLELGDSALYFCASSDRVGYEQYFGPGTRLTVT.

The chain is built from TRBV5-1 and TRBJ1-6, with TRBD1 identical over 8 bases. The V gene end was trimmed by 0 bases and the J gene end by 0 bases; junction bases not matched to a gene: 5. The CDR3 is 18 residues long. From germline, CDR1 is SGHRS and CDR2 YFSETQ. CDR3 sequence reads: CASSLVRGRDSYNSPLHF. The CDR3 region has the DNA TGCGCCAGCAGCTTGGTCAGGGGGCGCGACTCCTATAATTCACCCCTCCACTTT.

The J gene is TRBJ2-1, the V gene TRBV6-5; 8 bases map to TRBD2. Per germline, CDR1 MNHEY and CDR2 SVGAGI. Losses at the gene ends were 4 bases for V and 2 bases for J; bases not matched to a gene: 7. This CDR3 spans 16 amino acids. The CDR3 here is CASSWRKRGTYNEQFF. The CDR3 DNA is TGTGCCAGCAGTTGGAGAAAGCGGGGGACCTACAATGAGCAGTTCTTC.

As DNA, the CDR3 is TGTGCCAGCTCACCAAGTTCGCAGGGTAGCAATCAGCCCCAGCATTTT. It codes for CASSPSSQGSNQPQHF. This chain uses TRBV18 with TRBJ1-5; D perhaps matches TRBD1 (5 bases). The V end was cut by 2 bases, the J end by 0 bases, with 11 bases between. Per the germline V gene, CDR1 is KGHSH and CDR2 is LQKENI. This CDR3 spans 16 amino acids.

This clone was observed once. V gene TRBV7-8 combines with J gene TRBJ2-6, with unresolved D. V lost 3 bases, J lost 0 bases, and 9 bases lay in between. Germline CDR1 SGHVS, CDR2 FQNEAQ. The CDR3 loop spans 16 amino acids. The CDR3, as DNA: TGTGCCAGCAGCTTTTACGAGTACTCTGGGGCCAACGTCCTGACTTTC. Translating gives CASSFYEYSGANVLTF.

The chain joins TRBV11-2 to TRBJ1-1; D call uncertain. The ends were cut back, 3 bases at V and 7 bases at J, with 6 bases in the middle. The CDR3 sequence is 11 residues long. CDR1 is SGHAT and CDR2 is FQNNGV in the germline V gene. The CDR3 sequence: CASSFVGEAFF. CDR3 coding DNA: TGTGCCAGCAGCTTCGTCGGTGAAGCTTTCTTT.

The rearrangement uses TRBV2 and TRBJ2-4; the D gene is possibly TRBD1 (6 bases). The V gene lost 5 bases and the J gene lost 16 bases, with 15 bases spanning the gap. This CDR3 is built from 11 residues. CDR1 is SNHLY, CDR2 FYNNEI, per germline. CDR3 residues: CASSRDTGNYF. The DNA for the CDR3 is TGTGCCAGCAGTAGGGACACCGGGAACTACTTC.

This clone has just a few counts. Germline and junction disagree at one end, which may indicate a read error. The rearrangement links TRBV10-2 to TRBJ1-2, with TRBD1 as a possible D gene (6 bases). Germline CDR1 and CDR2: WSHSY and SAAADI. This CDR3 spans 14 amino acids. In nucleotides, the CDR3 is TGCGCCAGCGGGGACGGACGGACAGACCTCATTGACGCCTTC. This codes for CASGDGRTDLIDAF.

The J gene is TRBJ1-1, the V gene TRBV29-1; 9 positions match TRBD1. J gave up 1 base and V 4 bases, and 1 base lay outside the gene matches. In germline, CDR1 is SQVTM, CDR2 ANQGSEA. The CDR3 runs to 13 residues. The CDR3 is CSVGQGGNTEAFF. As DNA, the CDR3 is TGCAGCGTTGGACAGGGGGGGAACACTGAAGCTTTCTTT.

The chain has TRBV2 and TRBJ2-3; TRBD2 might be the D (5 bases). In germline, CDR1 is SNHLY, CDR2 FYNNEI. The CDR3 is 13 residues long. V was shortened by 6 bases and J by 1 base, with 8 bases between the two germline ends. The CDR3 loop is CASRGDGTDTQYF. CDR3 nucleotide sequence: TGTGCCAGCAGGGGAGACGGCACAGATACGCAGTATTTT.

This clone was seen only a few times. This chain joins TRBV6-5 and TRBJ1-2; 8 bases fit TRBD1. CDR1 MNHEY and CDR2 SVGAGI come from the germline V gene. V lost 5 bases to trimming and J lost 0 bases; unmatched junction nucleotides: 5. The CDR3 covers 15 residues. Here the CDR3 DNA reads TGTGCCAGCAGTGCAGGGGGCGCGCCTAACTATGGCTACACCTTC. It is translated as CASSAGGAPNYGYTF.

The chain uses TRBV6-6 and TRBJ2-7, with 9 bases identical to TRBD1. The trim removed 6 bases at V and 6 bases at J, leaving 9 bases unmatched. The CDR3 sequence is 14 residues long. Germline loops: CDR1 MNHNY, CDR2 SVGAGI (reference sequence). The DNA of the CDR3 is TGTGCCAGCAGACCCCCGGGACAGGGCGGCGAGCAGTACTTC. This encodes CASRPPGQGGEQYF.

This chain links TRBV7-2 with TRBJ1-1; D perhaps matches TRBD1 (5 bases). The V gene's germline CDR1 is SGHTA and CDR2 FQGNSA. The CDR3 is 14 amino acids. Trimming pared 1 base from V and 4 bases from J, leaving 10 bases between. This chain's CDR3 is CASSLDRYGTEAFF. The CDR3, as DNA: TGTGCCAGCAGCTTAGACAGGTATGGCACTGAAGCTTTCTTT.

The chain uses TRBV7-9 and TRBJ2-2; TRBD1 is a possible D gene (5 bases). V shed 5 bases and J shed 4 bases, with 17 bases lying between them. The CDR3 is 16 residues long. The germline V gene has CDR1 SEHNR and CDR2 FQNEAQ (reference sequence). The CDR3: CASSRNTGLGTGELFF. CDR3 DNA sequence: TGTGCCAGCAGCCGGAACACAGGTTTAGGCACCGGGGAGCTGTTTTTT. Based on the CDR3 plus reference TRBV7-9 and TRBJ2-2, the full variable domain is DTGVSQNPRHKITKRGQNVTFRCDPISEHNRLYWYRQTLGQGPEFLTYFQNEAQLEKSRLLSDRFSAERPKGSFSTLEIQRTEQGDSAMYLCASSRNTGLGTGELFFGEGSRLTVL.

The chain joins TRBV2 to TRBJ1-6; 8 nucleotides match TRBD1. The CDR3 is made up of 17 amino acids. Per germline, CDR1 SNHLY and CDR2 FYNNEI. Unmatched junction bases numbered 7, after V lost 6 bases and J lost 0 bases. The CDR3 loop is CASSVDRESSYNSPLHF. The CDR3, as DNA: TGTGCCAGCAGCGTGGACAGGGAGAGCTCCTATAATTCACCCCTCCACTTT. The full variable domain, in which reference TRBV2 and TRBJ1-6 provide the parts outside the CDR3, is EPEVTQTPSHQVTQMGQEVILRCVPISNHLYFYWYRQILGQKVEFLVSFYNNEISEKSEIFDDQFSVERPDGSNFTLKIRSTKLEDSAMYFCASSVDRESSYNSPLHFGNGTRLTVT.

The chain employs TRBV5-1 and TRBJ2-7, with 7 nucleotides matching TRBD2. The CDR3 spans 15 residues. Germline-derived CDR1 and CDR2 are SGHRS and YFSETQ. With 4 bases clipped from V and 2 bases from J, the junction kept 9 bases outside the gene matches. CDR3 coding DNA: TGCGCCAGCAGCCCCGTCCAGGCGGGGGCCTACGAGCAGTACTTC. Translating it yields CASSPVQAGAYEQYF.

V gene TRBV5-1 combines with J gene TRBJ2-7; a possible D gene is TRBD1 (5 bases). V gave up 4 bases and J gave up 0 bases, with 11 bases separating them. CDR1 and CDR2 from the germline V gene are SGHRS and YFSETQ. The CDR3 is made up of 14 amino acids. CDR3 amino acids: CASSVGASSYEQYF. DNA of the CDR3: TGCGCCAGCAGCGTTGGGGCCAGCTCCTACGAGCAGTACTTC.